These T cell receptor beta chains were read from a single sample in a study of CD8 T cells in Susac syndrome. MiXCR, run by TCRdb on the immunoSEQ multiplex PCR reads, gives a single entry per CDR3 protein. This sample has 200,000 or so distinct CDR3 sequences; roughly 96% occur once, and the top ten carry roughly 0.094%. Sequenced material: CD4+ T cells from PBMCs. The receptors were sampled from a human donor with multiple sclerosis. The CDR3 runs from the conserved cysteine through the conserved F or W.

J gene | V gene | CDR3 protein
TRBJ2-5 | TRBV19 | CASSDRYPGETQYF
TRBJ2-3 | TRBV6-5 | CASSYSNREDTQYF
TRBJ1-5 | TRBV29-1 | CSAAGQGGNQPQHF
TRBJ1-4 | TRBV30 | CAWSVGGGEKLFF
TRBJ1-2 | TRBV12-3/TRBV12-4 | CASSYRFLREYGYTF
TRBJ2-1 | TRBV12-3/TRBV12-4 | CASSFKRNEQFF
TRBJ2-7 | TRBV7-3 | CASSFGQGNDEQYF
TRBJ2-7 | TRBV7-9 | CASRGGANYEQYF
TRBJ2-3 | TRBV14 | CASSQGLLTDTQYF
TRBJ2-7 | TRBV30 | CAWTIFNEQYF
TRBJ2-7 | TRBV29-1 | CSVDSGPYEQYF
TRBJ2-2 | TRBV29-1 | CSVRDRYTGELFF
TRBJ2-5 | TRBV6-1 | CASFAVQETQYF
TRBJ2-3 | TRBV27 | CASGGHSYPNTQYF
TRBJ1-1 | TRBV18 | CASSPGADTEAFF
TRBJ2-1 | TRBV20-1 | CSASVGDELQFF
TRBJ1-1 | TRBV12-3/TRBV12-4 | CATSSRTQGVLAFF
TRBJ2-1 | TRBV24-1 | CATSDQFNEQFF
TRBJ2-3 | TRBV9 | CASSARTSGGVDTQYF
TRBJ2-4 | TRBV12-3/TRBV12-4 | CASSFSQREGLKNIQYF
TRBJ2-4 | TRBV2 | CASTAGAKNIQYF
TRBJ1-1 | TRBV7-3 | CASSSNTGNTEAFF
TRBJ2-7 | TRBV2 | CASGVAGAWLYEQYF
TRBJ1-2 | TRBV30 | CAWSVRGLPYGYTF
TRBJ1-3 | TRBV20-1 | CSASRMPPGNTIYF
TRBJ2-1 | TRBV24-1 | CATSDSLRGEQFF
TRBJ2-1 | TRBV6-5 | CASSLQKFHEQFF
TRBJ2-1 | TRBV30 | CAWIGGREQFF
TRBJ2-1 | TRBV3-1 | CASSLDSRNEQFF
TRBJ2-3 | TRBV29-1 | CSVARADTQYF
TRBJ1-1 | TRBV5-4 | CASSLDSQSTEAFF
TRBJ1-2 | TRBV20-1 | CSAPDRGGGGYTF
TRBJ2-5 | TRBV12-3/TRBV12-4 | CASSSQVRETQYF
TRBJ1-2 | TRBV29-1 | CSVDLGQGAANYGYTF
TRBJ1-5 | TRBV6-1 | CASSVRDINSNQPQHF
TRBJ1-1 | TRBV12-3/TRBV12-4 | CASSPTGRPRGNTEAFF
TRBJ1-2 | TRBV29-1 | CSVEDGAGARYTF
TRBJ2-2 | TRBV12-3/TRBV12-4 | CASRPRAGWPGELFF
TRBJ2-3 | TRBV12-3/TRBV12-4 | CASSTGLSTDTQYF
TRBJ2-5 | TRBV9 | CASSFGLSGETQYF
TRBJ2-7 | TRBV20-1 | CSARGERERLYEQYF
TRBJ2-1 | TRBV27 | CASSSSQGPGTSSREQFF
TRBJ1-2 | TRBV11-2 | CASSRLAGGNYGYTF
TRBJ2-7 | TRBV12-3/TRBV12-4 | CASSPGLLSYEQYF
TRBJ2-5 | TRBV11-3 | CASSLGGRGAIETQYF
TRBJ2-5 | TRBV24-1 | CATSDSVSQETQYF
TRBJ1-5 | TRBV20-1 | CSAPTGSNQPQHF
TRBJ2-1 | TRBV20-1 | CSARASGGYSYNEQFF
TRBJ2-1 | TRBV7-3 | CASSLLGVSSYNEQFF
TRBJ2-1 | TRBV4-2 | CASSQGTSGSVQFF
TRBJ1-2 | TRBV25-1 | CASSPHRQGVRYGYTF
TRBJ2-4 | TRBV5-1 | CASSWGPLAKNIQYF
TRBJ2-1 | TRBV12-3/TRBV12-4 | CASSLAGTSGRSTQFF
TRBJ2-1 | TRBV20-1 | CSAIVGLRKRDEQFF
TRBJ2-3 | TRBV20-1 | CSAGRGPDTQYF
TRBJ2-1 | TRBV13 | CASSPLGRYNEQFF
TRBJ1-4 | TRBV30 | CAWRTVGRLFF
TRBJ1-1 | TRBV24-1 | CAAERWVEATEAFF
TRBJ2-7 | TRBV20-1 | CSARDPQGPGEQYF